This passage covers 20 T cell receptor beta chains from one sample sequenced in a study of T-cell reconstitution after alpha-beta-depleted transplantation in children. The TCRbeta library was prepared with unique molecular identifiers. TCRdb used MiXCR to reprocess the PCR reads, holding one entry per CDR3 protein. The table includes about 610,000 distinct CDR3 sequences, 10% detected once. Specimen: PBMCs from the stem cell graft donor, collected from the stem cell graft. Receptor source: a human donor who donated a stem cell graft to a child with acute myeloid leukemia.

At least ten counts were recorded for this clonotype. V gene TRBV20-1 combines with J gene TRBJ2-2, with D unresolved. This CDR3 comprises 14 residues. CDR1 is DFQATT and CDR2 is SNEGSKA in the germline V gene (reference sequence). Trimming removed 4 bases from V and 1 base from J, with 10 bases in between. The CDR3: CSAMWRMNTGELFF. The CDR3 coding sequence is TGCAGTGCTATGTGGCGGATGAACACCGGGGAGCTGTTTTTT.

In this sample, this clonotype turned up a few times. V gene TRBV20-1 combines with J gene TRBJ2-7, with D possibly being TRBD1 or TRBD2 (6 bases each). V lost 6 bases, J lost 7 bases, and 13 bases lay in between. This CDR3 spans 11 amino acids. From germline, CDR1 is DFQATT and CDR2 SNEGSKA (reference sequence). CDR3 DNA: TGCAGTGCCCGGGGGCCCGGTGAGCAGTACTTC. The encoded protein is CSARGPGEQYF.

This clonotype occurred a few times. CDR3 nucleotide sequence: TGTGCCAGTAGTATTGGACAGAGCCTCACTGAAGCTTTCTTT. It is translated as CASSIGQSLTEAFF. V gene TRBV19 combines with J gene TRBJ1-1; D is perhaps TRBD1 (6 bases). Trimming took off 3 bases at V and 4 bases at J, with 12 bases between the two ends. The CDR3 is 14 residues long. Germline loops: CDR1 LNHDA, CDR2 SQIVND (reference sequence).

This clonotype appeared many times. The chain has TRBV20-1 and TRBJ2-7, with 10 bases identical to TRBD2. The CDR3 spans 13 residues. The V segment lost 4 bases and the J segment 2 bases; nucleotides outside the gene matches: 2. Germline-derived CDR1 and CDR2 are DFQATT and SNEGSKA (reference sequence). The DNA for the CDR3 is TGCAGTGCTACAGGACTAGCGGCCTACGAGCAGTACTTC. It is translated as CSATGLAAYEQYF.

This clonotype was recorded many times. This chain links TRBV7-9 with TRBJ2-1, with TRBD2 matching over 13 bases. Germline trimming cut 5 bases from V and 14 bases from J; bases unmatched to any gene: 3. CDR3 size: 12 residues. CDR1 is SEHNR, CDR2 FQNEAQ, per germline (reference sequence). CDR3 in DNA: TGTGCCAGCAGCGAAGGACTAGCGGGAGAGTTCTTC. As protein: CASSEGLAGEFF.

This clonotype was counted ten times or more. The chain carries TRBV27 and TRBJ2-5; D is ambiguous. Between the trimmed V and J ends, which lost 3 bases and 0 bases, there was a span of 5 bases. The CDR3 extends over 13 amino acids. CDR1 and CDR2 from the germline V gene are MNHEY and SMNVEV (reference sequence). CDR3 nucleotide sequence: TGTGCCAGCAGTTTCCGGGACCAAGAGACCCAGTACTTC. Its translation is CASSFRDQETQYF.

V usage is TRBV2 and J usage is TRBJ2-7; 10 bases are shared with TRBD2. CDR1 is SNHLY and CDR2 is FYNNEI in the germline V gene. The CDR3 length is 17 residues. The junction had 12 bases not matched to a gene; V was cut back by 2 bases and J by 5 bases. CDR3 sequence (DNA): TGTGCCAGCAGTGAACATGGAGCTAGCGGGAGTGGCAACGAGCAGTACTTC. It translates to CASSEHGASGSGNEQYF.

The CDR3 coding sequence is TGTGCCAGCAGCTTAATTCCCCCCCAAAGCGGAGCTACCGGGGAGCTGTTTTTT. As protein: CASSLIPPQSGATGELFF. The V call is TRBV7-3, the J call TRBJ2-2; maybe TRBD2 (5 bases). The CDR3 loop spans 18 amino acids. Trimming took 1 base from V and 5 from J, leaving 20 bases between them. Germline V gene sequence: CDR1 SGHTA, CDR2 FQGTGA.

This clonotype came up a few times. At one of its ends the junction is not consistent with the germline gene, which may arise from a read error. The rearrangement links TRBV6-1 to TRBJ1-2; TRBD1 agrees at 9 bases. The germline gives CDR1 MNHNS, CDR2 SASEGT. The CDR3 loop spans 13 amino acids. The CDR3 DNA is TGTGCCAGCAGACAGGGGGCTAAATATGGCTACACCTTC. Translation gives CASRQGAKYGYTF.

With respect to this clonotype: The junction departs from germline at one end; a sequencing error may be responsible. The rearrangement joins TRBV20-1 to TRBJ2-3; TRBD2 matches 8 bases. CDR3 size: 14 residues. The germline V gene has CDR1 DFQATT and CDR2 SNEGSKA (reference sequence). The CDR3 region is CGADERGPTDTQYF. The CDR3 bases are TGCGGTGCAGATGAGCGGGGGCCCACAGATACGCAGTATTTT.

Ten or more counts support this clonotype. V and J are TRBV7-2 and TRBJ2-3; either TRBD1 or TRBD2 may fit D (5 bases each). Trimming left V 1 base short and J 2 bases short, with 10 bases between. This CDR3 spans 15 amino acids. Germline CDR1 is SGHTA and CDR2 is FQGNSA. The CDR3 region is CASSLGDGPTDTQYF. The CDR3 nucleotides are TGTGCCAGCAGCTTAGGGGACGGGCCCACAGATACGCAGTATTTT.

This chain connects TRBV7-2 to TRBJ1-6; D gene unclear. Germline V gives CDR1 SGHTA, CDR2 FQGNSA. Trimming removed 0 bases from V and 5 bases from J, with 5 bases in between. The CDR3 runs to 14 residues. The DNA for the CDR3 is TGTGCCAGCAGCTTAGCCGGGGATAATTCACCCCTCCACTTT. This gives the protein CASSLAGDNSPLHF.

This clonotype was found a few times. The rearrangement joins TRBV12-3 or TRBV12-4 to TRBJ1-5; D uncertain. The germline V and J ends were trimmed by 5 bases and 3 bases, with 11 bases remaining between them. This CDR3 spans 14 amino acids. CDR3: CASSTWTDNQPQHF. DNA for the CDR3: TGTGCCAGCAGTACGTGGACGGACAATCAGCCCCAGCATTTT.

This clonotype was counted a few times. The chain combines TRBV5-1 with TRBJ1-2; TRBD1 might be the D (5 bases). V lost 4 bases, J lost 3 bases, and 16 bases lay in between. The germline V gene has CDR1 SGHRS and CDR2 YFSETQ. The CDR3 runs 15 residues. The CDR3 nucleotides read TGCGCCAGCAGCCTGGGACCTCGGGAAGACTATGGCTACACCTTC. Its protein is CASSLGPREDYGYTF.

The CDR3 nucleotides are TGCAGTGCTAGAGTGGGGACTAGCGGGACCGGGGAGCTGTTTTTT. Protein product: CSARVGTSGTGELFF. V is TRBV20-1 and J is TRBJ2-2, with 12 nucleotides matching TRBD2. With 1 base clipped from V and 5 bases from J, the junction kept 2 bases outside the gene matches. The V gene's germline CDR1 is DFQATT and CDR2 SNEGSKA (reference sequence). The length of the CDR3 is 15 residues.

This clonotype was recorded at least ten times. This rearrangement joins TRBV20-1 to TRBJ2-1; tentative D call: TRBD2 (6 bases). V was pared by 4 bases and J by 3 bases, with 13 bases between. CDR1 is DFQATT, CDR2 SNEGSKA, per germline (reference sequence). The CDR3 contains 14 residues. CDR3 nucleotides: TGCAGTGCTAACCCTTGGGGAGGCTACAATGAGCAGTTCTTC. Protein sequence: CSANPWGGYNEQFF.

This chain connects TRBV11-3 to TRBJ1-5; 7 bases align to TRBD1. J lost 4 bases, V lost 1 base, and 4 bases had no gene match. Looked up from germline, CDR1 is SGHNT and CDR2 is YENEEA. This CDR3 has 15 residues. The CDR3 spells CASSLGQGENQPQHF. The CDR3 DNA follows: TGTGCCAGCAGCTTAGGACAGGGCGAAAATCAGCCCCAGCATTTT.

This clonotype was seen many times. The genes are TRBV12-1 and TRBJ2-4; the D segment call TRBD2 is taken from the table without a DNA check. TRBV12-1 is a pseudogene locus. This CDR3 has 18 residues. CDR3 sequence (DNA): TGTGCCAGCAGCCCCGGACTAGCGGGAGGGCCTAGGAAGGACATTCAGTACTTC. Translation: CASSPGLAGGPRKDIQYF.

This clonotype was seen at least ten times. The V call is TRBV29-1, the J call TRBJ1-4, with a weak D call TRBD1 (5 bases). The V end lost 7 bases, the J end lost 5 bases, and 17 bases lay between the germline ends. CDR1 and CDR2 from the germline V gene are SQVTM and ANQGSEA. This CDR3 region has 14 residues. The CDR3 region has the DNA TGCAGCGCGGCCCCAGGGATTGAGAATGAAAAACTGTTTTTT. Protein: CSAAPGIENEKLFF.

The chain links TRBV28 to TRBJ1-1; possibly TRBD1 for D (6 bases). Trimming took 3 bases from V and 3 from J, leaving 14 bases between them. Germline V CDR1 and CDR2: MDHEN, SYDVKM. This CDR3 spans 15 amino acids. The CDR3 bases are TGTGCCAGCAGTTTGAGCGGGGGCGGATACACTGAAGCTTTCTTT. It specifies CASSLSGGGYTEAFF.